The T cell receptor (beta chain) under discussion was sequenced for a study of blood T cell repertoires in COVID-19. For the study at large: Sources were T cells, B-cell-depleted T cells, or PBMCs; the material itself was cDNA or gDNA.

TCRdb keeps only in-frame clones here, not all; method: immunoSEQ multiplex PCR. The sample consists of about 270,000 clones, around 90% of them appearing once. The CDR3 length is 16 residues. CDR1 is MDHEN and CDR2 is SYDVKM in the germline V gene. V trimming: 6 bases; J trimming: 4 bases; junction bases outside the gene matches: 6. Exposed study participants had met a COVID-19 case within 2 weeks before entry. This rearrangement joins TRBV28 to TRBJ2-3; 14 bases agree with TRBD2. Sequenced: PBMCs or T cells enriched from blood (not recorded which). This TCR derives from a man in his forties or fifties who had been exposed to COVID-19. This chain's CDR3 is CASSPGLAGAADTQYF. In DNA form, the CDR3 reads TGTGCCAGCAGCCCGGGACTAGCGGGAGCGGCAGATACGCAGTATTTT.